One sample yielded the 17 T cell receptor beta chains listed below, sequenced in a study of T cells after yellow fever vaccination. TCRdb itself ran the 5' RACE reads through MiXCR, one entry per CDR3 protein. In the table there are a few hundred thousand distinct CDR3 sequences, less than 20% of which are singletons. Sequencing was performed on PBMCs, taken 15 days after the yellow fever booster vaccination. The receptors originated from a man aged 30 to 39 who received the YFV17D yellow fever vaccine.

In its sample, this clonotype was seen many times. The chain uses TRBV18 and TRBJ2-3, with D perhaps matching TRBD2 (5 bases). V dropped 4 bases and J dropped 0 bases, with 11 bases sitting between them. The CDR3 has 15 amino acids. Germline V gene data show CDR1 as KGHSH and CDR2 as LQKENI. This chain's CDR3 is CASSLPAASTDTQYF. The CDR3 DNA sequence: TGTGCCAGCTCACTGCCAGCGGCTAGCACAGATACGCAGTATTTT.

The rearrangement joins TRBV30 to TRBJ2-4; TRBD2 is a possible D gene (6 bases). V was cut by 3 bases and J by 4 bases, with 13 bases left in between. The CDR3 consists of 14 residues. Germline-derived CDR1 and CDR2 are GTSNPN and SVGIG (reference sequence). This CDR3 reads CAWSLGSLKNIQYF. CDR3 DNA: TGTGCCTGGAGCCTCGGGAGCCTTAAAAACATTCAGTACTTC.

This clonotype was counted a few times. This chain connects TRBV12-3 or TRBV12-4 to TRBJ2-3; 7 bases are a match to TRBD2. The CDR3 loop spans 16 amino acids. V shed 5 bases and J 6 bases; nucleotides not matched to a gene: 14. Here the CDR3 reads CASSAGLGRRMDTQYF. CDR3 sequence (DNA): TGTGCCAGCAGTGCTGGACTAGGACGGCGGATGGATACGCAGTATTTT.

The table lists this clonotype with a few counts. The chain uses TRBV7-9 and TRBJ2-7; D possibly corresponds to TRBD1 (5 bases). Trimming took 6 bases from V and 0 from J, leaving 12 bases between them. Germline values: CDR1 SEHNR, CDR2 FQNEAQ (reference sequence). The CDR3 length is 14 residues. The CDR3 here is CASSSQASSYEQYF. The CDR3 nucleotides are TGTGCCAGCAGTTCACAGGCGAGCTCCTACGAGCAGTACTTC.

The chain links TRBV7-9 to TRBJ2-7; D call uncertain. Germline V gives CDR1 SEHNR, CDR2 FQNEAQ (reference sequence). There are 14 residues in the CDR3. Trimming cost V 4 bases and J 6 bases, with 16 bases left between them. The DNA for the CDR3 is TGTGCCAGCAGCTCAACCAGCCCTTCAGGCGAGCAGTACTTC. The encoded protein is CASSSTSPSGEQYF.

The chain has TRBV20-1 and TRBJ2-5; the D call may be TRBD1 or TRBD2 (6 bases each). The V gene's germline CDR1 is DFQATT and CDR2 SNEGSKA (reference sequence). The CDR3 sequence is 13 residues long. Trimming cost V 3 bases and J 3 bases, with 11 bases left between them. CDR3 sequence reads: CSASMGGEETQYF. The CDR3 DNA reads as TGCAGTGCTAGTATGGGGGGCGAAGAGACCCAGTACTTC.

There are a few counts of this clonotype. This chain uses TRBV7-9 with TRBJ2-7; possibly TRBD1 or TRBD2 for D (6 bases each). The germline V gene encodes CDR1 SEHNR and CDR2 FQNEAQ (reference sequence). The CDR3 is made up of 16 amino acids. V gave up 5 bases and J gave up 7 bases, with 24 bases separating them. Here the CDR3 reads CASSQGGAGVVFEQYF. The CDR3 DNA reads as TGTGCCAGCAGCCAAGGGGGAGCGGGTGTCGTGTTTGAGCAGTACTTC.

This clonotype has just a few counts. The CDR3 sequence: CASSWVHEYGETQYF. The DNA for the CDR3 is TGTGCCAGCAGCTGGGTCCACGAATACGGGGAGACCCAGTACTTC. This chain joins TRBV5-5 and TRBJ2-5; D remains ambiguous. V gave up 3 bases and J gave up 5 bases, with 17 bases separating them. Germline V gives CDR1 SGHKS, CDR2 YYEKEE (reference sequence). This CDR3 is 15 amino acids long. The full variable domain, completed using reference TRBV5-5 and TRBJ2-5, is DAGVTQSPTHLIKTRGQQVTLRCSPISGHKSVSWYQQVLGQGPQFIFQYYEKEERGRGNFPDRFSARQFPNYSSELNVNALLLGDSALYLCASSWVHEYGETQYFGPGTRLLVL.

The rearrangement uses TRBV20-1 and TRBJ1-2; D might be TRBD1 (5 bases). Trimming took 3 bases from V and 2 from J, leaving 10 bases between them. The CDR3 runs to 13 residues. The V gene's germline CDR1 is DFQATT and CDR2 SNEGSKA (reference sequence). CDR3 coding DNA: TGCAGTGCTAGCCGGGGGAGGAACTATGGCTACACCTTC. Amino acids: CSASRGRNYGYTF.

This chain uses TRBV27 with TRBJ2-1, with 12 bases fitting TRBD2. J was trimmed by 9 bases and V by 5 bases; bases with no gene match: 8. Per germline, CDR1 MNHEY and CDR2 SMNVEV (reference sequence). The CDR3 is made up of 15 amino acids. CDR3 sequence (DNA): TGTGCCAGCAGTCCCCGACTAGCGGGAGCGGGTGAGCAGTTCTTC. As protein: CASSPRLAGAGEQFF.

The CDR3: CASSHKLVTGKNEQFF. The CDR3 DNA reads TGTGCCAGCAGCCATAAACTTGTGACAGGGAAGAATGAGCAGTTCTTC. The rearrangement uses TRBV14 and TRBJ2-1; 7 bases align to TRBD1. This CDR3 has 16 residues. After removal of 3 bases from V and 7 bases from J, the junction contained 12 bases not matched to a gene. Germline V gives CDR1 SGHDN, CDR2 FVKESK.

The J gene is TRBJ2-3, the V gene TRBV27; possible D gene TRBD1, 7 bases. Per the germline V gene, CDR1 is MNHEY and CDR2 is SMNVEV (reference sequence). This CDR3 region has 16 residues. V lost 6 bases and J 2 bases, leaving 18 bases between the germline ends. The CDR3 protein is CASREGRQGNTDTQYF. The CDR3 DNA follows: TGTGCCAGCAGGGAGGGGAGACAGGGAAACACAGATACGCAGTATTTT.

This clonotype has only a few counts. V gene TRBV14 combines with J gene TRBJ2-1; no reliable D call. The ends were cut back, 4 bases at V and 6 bases at J, with 19 bases in the middle. CDR1 and CDR2 (germline): SGHDN, FVKESK. CDR3 size: 16 residues. The DNA of the CDR3 is TGTGCCAGCAGCCTAAACGAGAACCCCCCTCTCAATGAGCAGTTCTTC. This encodes CASSLNENPPLNEQFF.

This chain links TRBV4-1 with TRBJ2-5; D is possibly TRBD1 (6 bases). V shed 0 bases and J shed 9 bases, with 23 bases lying between them. Germline CDR1 is MGHRA and CDR2 is YSYEKL. The CDR3 is 17 residues long. The chain's CDR3 is CASSQDPAGTLLLAQYF. The CDR3 DNA is TGCGCCAGCAGCCAAGACCCCGCCGGGACACTACTCTTGGCCCAGTACTTC.

This clonotype was seen only a few times. The chain joins TRBV24-1 to TRBJ2-3, with 10 bases identical to TRBD1. The trim removed 4 bases at V and 0 bases at J, leaving 9 bases unmatched. The length of the CDR3 is 18 residues. Germline V gene lookup returns CDR1 KGHDR and CDR2 SFDVKD. The CDR3 DNA reads TGTGCCACCAGTGACCCAAACCCGGGACAGGGGAGCACAGATACGCAGTATTTT. Protein: CATSDPNPGQGSTDTQYF.

This clonotype came up a few times. A read error may account for a junction end that differs from germline. The V call is TRBV20-1, the J call TRBJ2-2; tentatively, D is TRBD2 (5 bases). CDR1 and CDR2 (germline): DFQATT, SNEGSKA (reference sequence). The CDR3 covers 13 residues. The CDR3 here is CSANSAKTGELFF. Here the CDR3 DNA reads TGCAGTGCTAATAGCGCGAAGACCGGGGAGCTGTTTTTT.

This clonotype was detected only a few times. This chain uses TRBV14 with TRBJ2-1; the D call may be TRBD1 or TRBD2 (5 bases each). V shed 0 bases and J shed 15 bases, with 12 bases lying between them. CDR1 is SGHDN, CDR2 FVKESK, per germline. CDR3 length: 12 amino acids. CDR3 DNA sequence: TGTGCCAGCAGCCAAGAATTCGGGGCTTCGTTCTTC. Protein sequence: CASSQEFGASFF. The whole variable domain, remainder taken from reference TRBV14 and TRBJ2-1, is EAGVTQFPSHSVIEKGQTVTLRCDPISGHDNLYWYRRVMGKEIKFLLHFVKESKQDESGMPNNRFLAERTGGTYSTLKVQPAELEDSGVYFCASSQEFGASFFGPGTRLTVL.